One sample yielded the 21 T cell receptor beta chains listed below, sequenced in a study of shared clonotypes between healthy human individuals. Some clones are missing from TCRdb's copy, which holds only in-frame ones; the method was immunoSEQ multiplex PCR. The sample consists of more than 450,000 clones, 60% to 85% of them appearing once. Sequencing was done on a sample of PBMCs. All receptors come from a woman between 40 and 50 years old in good health. Some clones in this sample may be carry-over from other donors' samples.

This chain joins TRBV10-3 and TRBJ2-5, with D perhaps TRBD1 (6 bases). Germline V gene lookup returns CDR1 ENHRY and CDR2 SYGVKD. The CDR3 sequence is 14 residues long. V was clipped by 7 bases and J by 0 bases, with 12 bases between them. CDR3 loop: CAIKGRGYQETQYF. The CDR3 nucleotides are TGTGCCATCAAGGGCAGGGGCTACCAAGAGACCCAGTACTTC.

The J gene is TRBJ2-7, the V gene TRBV6-5; D is uncertain. Germline CDR1 is MNHEY and CDR2 is SVGAGI. The V and J ends lost 6 bases and 0 bases respectively, with 9 bases between them. The CDR3 is made up of 13 amino acids. The CDR3 here is CASRFRFSYEQYF. CDR3 nucleotide sequence: TGTGCCAGCAGGTTTAGATTCTCCTACGAGCAGTACTTC.

This clone has more than one count but fewer than ten. This sample includes further DNA sequences coding for the same CDR3. The J gene is TRBJ1-4, the V gene TRBV18, with 9 bases identical to TRBD1. The length of the CDR3 is 15 residues. With 3 bases clipped from V and 8 bases from J, the junction kept 7 bases outside the gene matches. Germline CDR1 KGHSH, CDR2 LQKENI. The DNA of the CDR3 is TGTGCCAGCTCACCGTATCGGGACAGGGAAGAAAAACTGTTTTTT. Encoded protein: CASSPYRDREEKLFF.

This chain uses TRBV18 with TRBJ1-2, with 7 nucleotides matching TRBD1. The CDR3 length is 16 residues. The V gene end was trimmed by 3 bases and the J gene end by 4 bases; junction bases not matched to a gene: 11. In germline, CDR1 is KGHSH, CDR2 LQKENI. CDR3 DNA sequence: TGTGCCAGCTCACCCCCGACAGGGAAAGGCGGCTATGGCTACACCTTC. Amino acid sequence: CASSPPTGKGGYGYTF.

This clone appeared a single time. V is TRBV12-5 and J is TRBJ2-5; 7 bases are shared with TRBD2. Per germline, CDR1 LGHNT and CDR2 FRNRAP. Trimming cost V 1 base and J 5 bases; bases outside gene matches: 4. The length of the CDR3 is 14 residues. The DNA for the CDR3 is TGTGCTAGTGGTTTGGGCGGGGGATCCGAGACCCAGTACTTC. Amino acids: CASGLGGGSETQYF.

The chain has TRBV2 and TRBJ2-7; 13 nucleotides line up with TRBD2. Germline values: CDR1 SNHLY, CDR2 FYNNEI. The ends lost 8 bases at V and 0 bases at J; junction bases unmatched: 16. The CDR3 is 19 amino acids. The CDR3 protein is CASPPLGTSGKASSYEQYF. CDR3 nucleotide sequence: TGTGCCAGCCCTCCCTTGGGGACTAGCGGGAAGGCGAGCTCCTACGAGCAGTACTTC.

V and J are TRBV6-5 and TRBJ2-5, with TRBD2 as a possible D gene (5 bases). The assigned J gene may be wrong: the sequence end matches TRBJ2-7 better. This CDR3 spans 15 amino acids. Germline CDR1 is MNHEY and CDR2 is SVGAGI. CDR3 region: CASSYSTPEGYEQYF. CDR3 sequence (DNA): TGTGCCAGCAGTTACTCGACGCCTGAGGGCTACGAGCAGTACTTC.

The sample holds a few counts of this clone. The rearrangement links TRBV7-9 to TRBJ1-2; D unclear. Germline V gene data show CDR1 as SEHNR and CDR2 as FQNEAQ (reference sequence). V gave up 2 bases and J gave up 3 bases, with 10 bases separating them. The CDR3 totals 14 residues. CDR3 in amino acids: CASSLSGTYYGYTF. The CDR3 DNA follows: TGTGCCAGCAGCTTAAGTGGCACGTACTATGGCTACACCTTC.

The chain is built from TRBV18 and TRBJ2-1; TRBD2 matches 9 bases. V lost 0 bases, J lost 3 bases, and 6 bases stayed unmatched. CDR1 and CDR2 (germline): KGHSH, LQKENI. CDR3 length equals 17 residues. The CDR3 bases are TGTGCCAGCTCACCACCGAGCCTAGCGGGATACTACAATGAGCAGTTCTTC. Amino acids: CASSPPSLAGYYNEQFF. The complete variable domain, with remaining parts taken from reference TRBV18 and TRBJ2-1, reads NAGVMQNPRHLVRRRGQEARLRCSPMKGHSHVYWYRQLPEEGLKFMVYLQKENIIDESGMPKERFSAEFPKEGPSILRIQQVVRGDSAAYFCASSPPSLAGYYNEQFFGPGTRLTVL.

This chain uses TRBV6-1 with TRBJ2-7; a weak D match, TRBD1 (7 bases). V lost 7 bases, J lost 3 bases, and 16 bases lay in between. This CDR3 has 14 amino acids. Germline CDR1 and CDR2: MNHNS and SASEGT. CDR3 DNA sequence: TGTGCCAGCATCGTAGTCCAGGGGGGCTACGAGCAGTACTTC. Amino acids: CASIVVQGGYEQYF.

The chain is built from TRBV11-2 and TRBJ2-2, with TRBD2 as a possible D gene (6 bases). Trimming pared 5 bases from V and 5 bases from J, leaving 9 bases between. CDR3 size: 13 residues. From germline, CDR1 is SGHAT and CDR2 FQNNGV. The CDR3 reads CASSMDYTGELFF. The CDR3 DNA sequence: TGTGCCAGCAGCATGGACTATACCGGGGAGCTGTTTTTT.

This chain joins TRBV6-5 and TRBJ2-5; TRBD2 matches 8 bases. The CDR3 spans 14 residues. Germline trimming cut 6 bases from V and 7 bases from J; bases unmatched to any gene: 10. Germline CDR1 and CDR2: MNHEY and SVGAGI. The CDR3 region is CASRRRREEVTQYF. CDR3 coding DNA: TGTGCCAGCAGACGGCGGCGGGAGGAAGTGACCCAGTACTTC.

The V gene is TRBV5-1, the J gene TRBJ2-7; 7 nucleotides agree with TRBD1. Germline values: CDR1 SGHRS, CDR2 YFSETQ. This CDR3 comprises 13 residues. The V gene end was trimmed by 4 bases and the J gene end by 5 bases; junction bases not matched to a gene: 6. CDR3 nucleotide sequence: TGCGCCAGCAGCCTGGACAGGTTTAACGAGCAGTACTTC. This gives the protein CASSLDRFNEQYF.

J is TRBJ2-3 and V is TRBV7-9; D remains unclear. This CDR3 spans 12 amino acids. The germline CDR1 and CDR2 sequences are SEHNR and FQNEAQ (reference sequence). Between the trimmed V and J ends, which lost 5 bases and 6 bases, there was a span of 9 bases. CDR3 in DNA: TGTGCCAGCAGCCGACATGGGGATACGCAGTATTTT. Translation gives CASSRHGDTQYF. Using reference TRBV7-9 and TRBJ2-3 for the parts outside the CDR3, the full variable domain is DTGVSQNPRHKITKRGQNVTFRCDPISEHNRLYWYRQTLGQGPEFLTYFQNEAQLEKSRLLSDRFSAERPKGSFSTLEIQRTEQGDSAMYLCASSRHGDTQYFGPGTRLTVL.

This clone was counted once. For the CDR3, the DNA is TGTGCCAGCATCCAAGAAACTGAAGCTTTCTTT. It yields the protein CASIQETEAFF. The chain uses TRBV7-3 and TRBJ1-1; D is uncertain. V lost 7 bases to trimming and J lost 5 bases, with 8 bases between them. The CDR3 length is 11 residues. CDR1 SGHTA and CDR2 FQGTGA come from the germline V gene.

This chain uses TRBV27 with TRBJ2-1; 11 nucleotides line up with TRBD1. CDR1 is MNHEY, CDR2 SMNVEV, per germline (reference sequence). V lost 0 bases to trimming and J lost 6 bases; unmatched junction nucleotides: 4. The CDR3 extends over 16 amino acids. The CDR3 reads CASSLSRDRGANEQFF. The CDR3 DNA reads TGTGCCAGCAGTTTATCTCGGGACAGGGGGGCCAATGAGCAGTTCTTC.

Only a few counts were recorded for this clone. The chain is built from TRBV5-1 and TRBJ1-3, with D perhaps TRBD1 (5 bases). V lost 6 bases and J 0 bases, leaving 13 bases between the germline ends. The CDR3 is 15 amino acids. CDR1 SGHRS and CDR2 YFSETQ come from the germline V gene. CDR3 DNA sequence: TGCGCCAGCACCAGGGACTTGAACTCTGGAAACACCATATATTTT. Translating it yields CASTRDLNSGNTIYF. Full variable domain (outside the CDR3, taken from reference TRBV5-1 and TRBJ1-3): KAGVTQTPRYLIKTRGQQVTLSCSPISGHRSVSWYQQTPGQGLQFLFEYFSETQRNKGNFPGRFSGRQFSNSRSEMNVSTLELGDSALYLCASTRDLNSGNTIYFGEGSWLTVV.

The chain uses TRBV4-1 and TRBJ2-7, with TRBD2 matching 7 bases. The CDR3 extends over 15 amino acids. Trimming cost V 1 base and J 2 bases; bases outside gene matches: 5. From germline, CDR1 is MGHRA and CDR2 YSYEKL. The CDR3 reads CASSQAPSGPYEQYF. The CDR3, as DNA: TGCGCCAGCAGCCAAGCGCCTAGCGGACCCTACGAGCAGTACTTC.

Note on this clone: The sample carries other DNA sequences with the same CDR3. The chain joins TRBV7-9 to TRBJ2-7, with 9 nucleotides matching TRBD1. This CDR3 spans 14 amino acids. Germline-derived CDR1 and CDR2 are SEHNR and FQNEAQ (reference sequence). The V gene end was trimmed by 6 bases and the J gene end by 2 bases; junction bases not matched to a gene: 5. The CDR3 loop is CASSPGQGTYEQYF. The CDR3 nucleotides are TGTGCCAGCAGTCCGGGACAGGGAACCTACGAGCAGTACTTC.

The rearrangement joins TRBV6-6 to TRBJ2-2; 9 positions match TRBD2. V was clipped by 6 bases and J by 8 bases; unmatched bases: 1. The CDR3 runs 12 residues. Germline loops: CDR1 MNHNY, CDR2 SVGAGI (reference sequence). Written as DNA, the CDR3 is TGTGCCAGCAGGCGGGAGGGGGGGGAGCTGTTTTTT. This codes for CASRREGGELFF.

This clone was recorded once. The chain uses TRBV27 and TRBJ1-5, with D uncertain. The CDR3 has 14 amino acids. Germline values: CDR1 MNHEY, CDR2 SMNVEV (reference sequence). Trimming stripped 2 bases from V and 5 bases from J, with 10 bases between. The CDR3 reads CASSLEGRDQPQHF. CDR3 in DNA: TGTGCCAGCAGTTTAGAAGGCAGAGATCAGCCCCAGCATTTT.